This entry concerns a single T cell receptor (beta chain). Antigen specificity is unknown. TCR beta rearrangements were amplified from peripheral blood genomic DNA. The sample belongs to a study of T cell repertoires in aging, cancer and after chemotherapy. Study details: Repeat sampling of healthy donors over several months to years showed clear clonal overlap. Study results and limitations: Median generation probability rose over the chemotherapy interval in each cancer cohort, suggesting rebound thymic output.

Multiplex touch-down PCR with TRB-A/B primers amplified rearranged V-D-J TRB sequences. TCRdb used MiXCR to reprocess the multiplex PCR reads, holding one entry per CDR3 protein. The data hold around 5,000 distinct CDR3 sequences, with around 21% observed a single time. Trimming cost V 0 bases and J 3 bases, with 11 bases left between them. Germline-derived CDR1 and CDR2 are DFQATT and SNEGSKA (reference sequence). This CDR3 spans 14 amino acids. The sample consisted of blood. This chain uses TRBV20-1 with TRBJ1-2; a possible D gene is TRBD1 (6 bases). This TCR was sampled from a human donor in good health. The donor label of this sample is uncertain. The CDR3 reads CSARDRQGYYGYTF. The CDR3 DNA follows: TGCAGTGCTAGAGATCGGCAGGGGTACTATGGCTACACCTTC.